The rows below give T cell receptor beta chains drawn from one sample of a study of cytomegalovirus exposure and HLA in healthy donors. Here immunoSEQ multiplex PCR was the method, and the copy in TCRdb shows in-frame clones only, minus some. The sample has roughly 100,000 clones, around 10% seen once; the top ten hold over 4.5%. Sequenced sample: PBMCs. Receptors originate from a man aged 35 to 55 in good health and CMV-seropositive. CDR3s include the opening cysteine and the closing phenylalanine or tryptophan. The D gene is left open where the match is weak. Where a row states a size, it is once, few, many or the class of an expanded clone; other rows omit it.

D,J,V,size,DNA,CDR3
-,TRBJ1-1,TRBV7-9,few,TGTGCCACCCAGACAGGATTGACTGAAGCTTTCTTT,CATQTGLTEAFF
-,TRBJ2-7,TRBV19,few,TGTGCCAGTAGTTGGCGGAGCTCCTACGAGCAGTACTTC,CASSWRSSYEQYF
-,TRBJ1-6,TRBV7-9,-,TGTGCCAGCAGCCCGGGGGACCCTCCTCTCGGGTCCCTCCACTTT,CASSPGDPPLGSLHF
TRBD2,TRBJ2-7,TRBV10-2,-,TGCGCCAGCAGTGAAACTAGCGGGAGGGGATACGAGCAGTACTTC,CASSETSGRGYEQYF
TRBD2,TRBJ2-5,TRBV28,-,TGTGCCAGCAGTTCTCTGCTAGCGGGACGAGTACAAGAGACCCAGTACTTC,CASSSLLAGRVQETQYF
TRBD1,TRBJ2-7,TRBV9,few,TGTGCCAGCAGCCCTAGGACAGGGGCCGAGCAGTACTTC,CASSPRTGAEQYF
-,TRBJ2-3,TRBV19,-,TGTGCCAGTAGTATAGATGAAGGGGTCGGGACAGATACGCAGTATTTT,CASSIDEGVGTDTQYF
TRBD2,TRBJ2-1,TRBV4-1,many,TGCGCCAGCAGCCAAGACCCAGCGGGAGCCTTCAATGAGCAGTTCTTC,CASSQDPAGAFNEQFF
-,TRBJ1-5,TRBV28,few,TGTGCCAGCAGTTTTCCGGGGACATTAGATAGCAATCAGCCCCAGCATTTT,CASSFPGTLDSNQPQHF
-,TRBJ2-7,TRBV11-3,few,TGTGCCAGCAGCCCGCGCACCTACGAGCAGTACTTC,CASSPRTYEQYF
-,TRBJ1-2,TRBV27,few,TGTGCCAGCAGTTTGAGCATGAGCTATGGCTACACCTTC,CASSLSMSYGYTF
-,TRBJ1-5,TRBV10-3,-,TGTGCCATCAGTGAAGGAGACCAGCCCCAGCATTTT,CAISEGDQPQHF
-,TRBJ2-7,TRBV9,-,TGTGCCAGCAGCGTAGGGTCCGGGAACGAGCAGTACTTC,CASSVGSGNEQYF
-,TRBJ2-3,TRBV5-4,few,TGTGCCAGCAGCTACCTACAGGGCACAGATACGCAGTATTTT,CASSYLQGTDTQYF
-,TRBJ2-3,TRBV19,few,TGTGCCAGTAGTATTAGAGATACGCAGTATTTT,CASSIRDTQYF
-,TRBJ2-7,TRBV9,-,TGTGCCAGCAGCGTAGGAGCACCCGCCTACGAGCAGTACTTC,CASSVGAPAYEQYF
-,TRBJ1-3,TRBV6-1,few,TGTGCCAGCAGTGAAGGAGGCAGGGTTATGGGAAACACCATATATTTT,CASSEGGRVMGNTIYF
-,TRBJ2-7,TRBV19,-,TGTGCCAGTAGTATTAATCAGGCAGAGCAGTACTTC,CASSINQAEQYF
TRBD1,TRBJ1-4,TRBV6-1,-,TGTGCCAGCAGTTTCCCAGGGGGCTTTGAAAAACTGTTTTTT,CASSFPGGFEKLFF
-,TRBJ1-2,TRBV11-3,few,TGTGCCAGCAGCTTAGAGGGCAGGCCATCGGATGGCTACACCTTC,CASSLEGRPSDGYTF
-,TRBJ1-1,TRBV11-3,-,TGTGCCAGCAGCTTATCGGGACAGAACACTGAAGCTTTCTTT,CASSLSGQNTEAFF
-,TRBJ1-1,TRBV19,few,TGTGCCAGTAGTATGTTCGGGGGAAGGGGCACTGAAGCTTTCTTT,CASSMFGGRGTEAFF
TRBD2,TRBJ2-5,TRBV7-6,few,TGTGCCAGCAGCTTAGCGAACGGCGGGAGCGGGGAGACCCAGTACTTC,CASSLANGGSGETQYF
TRBD1,TRBJ2-3,TRBV4-3,-,TGCGCCAGCAGCCCGGGAAGGACAGGGGGCACAGATACGCAGTATTTT,CASSPGRTGGTDTQYF
-,TRBJ2-1,TRBV6-1,-,TGTGCCAGCAGTCCTTACAATGAGCAGTTCTTC,CASSPYNEQFF
-,TRBJ2-2,TRBV11-2,few,TGTGCCAGCAGCTTAGACCCGGGTGGCCGGGAGCTGTTTTTT,CASSLDPGGRELFF
TRBD2,TRBJ2-7,TRBV28,-,TGTGCCAGCAGGAGACTAGCGGGTGAGGCCTACGAGCAGTACTTC,CASRRLAGEAYEQYF
-,TRBJ2-3,TRBV5-1,-,TGCGCCAGCAGCTTGATACAGGGTCCCACAGATACGCAGTATTTT,CASSLIQGPTDTQYF
-,TRBJ1-2,TRBV30,-,TGTGCCTGGAGTCCCCAAGGGGCTAACTATGGCTACACCTTC,CAWSPQGANYGYTF
-,TRBJ1-1,TRBV28,few,TGTGCCAGCAGTTTATCTGGAGGCTACCCTGAAGCTTTCTTT,CASSLSGGYPEAFF
-,TRBJ2-7,TRBV2,-,TGTGCCAGCACACGGAGGTGGGAGCAGTACTTC,CASTRRWEQYF
-,TRBJ2-7,TRBV7-9,-,TGTGCCAGCAGCTTCGGCGGGACTTTGTACGAGCAGTACTTC,CASSFGGTLYEQYF
-,TRBJ2-3,TRBV10-3,-,TGTGCCATCAGTGCCCGTGGGCGGGAAACAGATACGCAGTATTTT,CAISARGRETDTQYF
-,TRBJ2-3,TRBV6-1,-,TGTGCCAGCAGGGAACAGGGAGGGTCAGATACGCAGTATTTT,CASREQGGSDTQYF
-,TRBJ2-7,TRBV5-1,few,TGCGCCAGCAGCTTGGCACCGGACGAGCAGTACTTC,CASSLAPDEQYF
-,TRBJ2-7,TRBV7-9,few,TGTGCCAGCAGCCCAGGGTTATACGAGCAGTACTTC,CASSPGLYEQYF
-,TRBJ2-2,TRBV4-1,few,TGCGCCAGCAGCCAAATGGGCCAGACGAACACCGGGGAGCTGTTTTTT,CASSQMGQTNTGELFF
TRBD2,TRBJ2-2,TRBV19,-,TGTGCCAGTAGTATTGGCAGGCGGGGGAAAGGCGGGGAGCTGTTTTTT,CASSIGRRGKGGELFF
-,TRBJ1-2,TRBV6-1,-,TGTGCCAGCAAGCAGCCGGGATCGGGCTACACCTTC,CASKQPGSGYTF
-,TRBJ1-5,TRBV6-1,-,TGTGCCATTGCAGGTCCCCCTTTTTGGGCCCAGCATTTT,CAIAGPPFWAQHF
TRBD2,TRBJ2-6,TRBV28,few,TGTGCCAGCAGTCCGGGACTAGCGGGGGGAAGCTCTGGGGCCAACGTCCTGACTTTC,CASSPGLAGGSSGANVLTF
TRBD2,TRBJ2-1,TRBV27,few,TGTGCCAGCAGTCCTGGACTAGCGGGAGCTAACCTCCACAATGAGCAGTTCTTC,CASSPGLAGANLHNEQFF
TRBD1,TRBJ2-7,TRBV4-1,few,TGCGCCAGCAGCCAATTTACCGGGACAGGGATTTCCGAGCAGTACTTC,CASSQFTGTGISEQYF
-,TRBJ1-1,TRBV29-1,few,TGCAGCGTTGAGGGGGGCGGGAGGACTGAAGCTTTCTTT,CSVEGGGRTEAFF
-,TRBJ2-4,TRBV19,few,TGTGCCAGTAGTATCCAGACAGGAGAAAATAAAAACATTCAGTACTTC,CASSIQTGENKNIQYF
TRBD1,TRBJ2-5,TRBV5-8,-,TGTGCCAGCAGCTTCAGGGGGCTAGTCCAAGAGACCCAGTACTTC,CASSFRGLVQETQYF
-,TRBJ1-2,TRBV4-2,-,TGTGCCAGCAGCCAAGATCAGGGGAAGGGCTACACCTTC,CASSQDQGKGYTF
-,TRBJ1-2,TRBV18,-,TGTGCCAGCTCACCACCTCTGCGCGGCTACACCTTC,CASSPPLRGYTF
-,TRBJ2-2,TRBV2,few,TGTGCCAGCAGTGAAAGGGGACTCTTCACCGGGGAGCTGTTTTTT,CASSERGLFTGELFF